This TCR beta chain derives from a study of T cells in Graves' hyperthyroidism and ophthalmopathy. The study, taken as a whole, reports: In the blood, most expanded thyroid clonotypes above 0.001 appeared as well.

RNA transcripts yielded amplified TCR beta CDR3 regions. RT-PCR in the first round (using the HTBI primer set) targeted the TCR CDR3. TCRdb re-analysed the multiplex PCR reads in MiXCR, keeping a single row per CDR3 protein. This sample has some 500,000 distinct CDR3 sequences, with roughly a quarter found just once. This CDR3 spans 15 amino acids. Germline-derived CDR1 and CDR2 are SGHTA and FQGNSA. Unmatched junction bases numbered 8, after V lost 1 base and J lost 7 bases. This clonotype was recorded at least ten times. What it recognizes is unknown. Out of roughly 10 ml of fresh peripheral blood came the PBMCs.

This receptor was taken from a woman aged 25 to 39 with Graves' ophthalmopathy. The sequenced sample consisted of blood. The chain uses TRBV7-2 and TRBJ1-1; 8 bases match TRBD1. The CDR3 DNA follows: TGTGCCAGCAGCTTAGTTCAGGGGGCGGTGGGTGAAGCTTTCTTT. Its translation: CASSLVQGAVGEAFF.